This TCR beta chain was recovered during a study of control samples from healthy donors and cancer patients. Only in-frame clones appear in the TCRdb table, and some are missing; sequencing was by immunoSEQ multiplex PCR. This sample has around 120,000 clones; over 75% occur once, and the top ten carry less than 1.5%. V gave up 6 bases and J gave up 2 bases; unmatched junction bases: 6. This CDR3 comprises 15 residues. CDR1 and CDR2 from the germline V gene are MNHEY and SVGAGI. The chain joins TRBV6-5 to TRBJ2-3; 9 bases are a match to TRBD2. Sequencing used PBMCs. This receptor was identified in a woman in her 50s with colorectal cancer. CDR3 in DNA: TGTGCCAGCAGAGGACTAGCGCGTTACACAGATACGCAGTATTTT. It encodes CASRGLARYTDTQYF.